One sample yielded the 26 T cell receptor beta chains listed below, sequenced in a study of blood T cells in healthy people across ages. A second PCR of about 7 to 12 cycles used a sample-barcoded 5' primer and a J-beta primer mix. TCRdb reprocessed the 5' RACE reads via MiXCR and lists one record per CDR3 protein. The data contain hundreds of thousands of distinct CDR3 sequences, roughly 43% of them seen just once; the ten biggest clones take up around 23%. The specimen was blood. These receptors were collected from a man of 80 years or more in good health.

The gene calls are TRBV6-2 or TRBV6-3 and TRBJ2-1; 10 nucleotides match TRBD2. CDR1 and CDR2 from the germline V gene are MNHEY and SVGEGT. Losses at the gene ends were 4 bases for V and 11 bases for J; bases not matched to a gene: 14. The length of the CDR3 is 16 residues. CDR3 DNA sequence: TGTGCCAGCAGTTCTCCGGCTAGCGGGAGAATCGGTAAGCAGTTCTTC. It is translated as CASSSPASGRIGKQFF.

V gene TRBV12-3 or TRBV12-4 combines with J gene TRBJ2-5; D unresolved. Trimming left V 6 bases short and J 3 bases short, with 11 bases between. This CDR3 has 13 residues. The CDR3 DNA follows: TGTGCCAGCAGAGGGCAGGCGGAAGAGACCCAGTACTTC. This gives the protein CASRGQAEETQYF.

The CDR3 bases are TGTGCCAGCAGCTCCGGACAGGGAGTTATGTACGAGCAGTACTTC. Protein sequence: CASSSGQGVMYEQYF. The chain links TRBV5-6 to TRBJ2-7, with 8 bases identical to TRBD1. The germline V gene has CDR1 SGHDT and CDR2 YYEEEE. The CDR3 consists of 15 residues. J gave up 4 bases and V 3 bases, and 9 bases lay outside the gene matches. The variable domain in full, completed from reference TRBV5-6 and TRBJ2-7, reads DAGVTQSPTHLIKTRGQQVTLRCSPKSGHDTVSWYQQALGQGPQFIFQYYEEEERQRGNFPDRFSGHQFPNYSSELNVNALLLGDSALYLCASSSGQGVMYEQYFGPGTRLTVT.

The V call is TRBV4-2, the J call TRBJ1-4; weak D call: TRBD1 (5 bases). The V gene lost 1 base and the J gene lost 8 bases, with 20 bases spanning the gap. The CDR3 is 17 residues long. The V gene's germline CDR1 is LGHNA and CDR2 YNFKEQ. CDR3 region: CASSQVGRPAGPEKLFF. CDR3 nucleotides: TGTGCCAGCAGCCAAGTTGGGCGTCCGGCAGGGCCAGAAAAACTGTTTTTT.

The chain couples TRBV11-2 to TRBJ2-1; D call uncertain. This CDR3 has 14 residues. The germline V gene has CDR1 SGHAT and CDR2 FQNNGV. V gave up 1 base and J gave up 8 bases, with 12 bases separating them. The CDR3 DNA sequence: TGTGCCAGCAGCTTAGTTTTTAGGGTCTATGAGCAGTTCTTC. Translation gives CASSLVFRVYEQFF. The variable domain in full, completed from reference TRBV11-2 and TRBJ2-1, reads EAGVAQSPRYKIIEKRQSVAFWCNPISGHATLYWYQQILGQGPKLLIQFQNNGVVDDSQLPKDRFSAERLKGVDSTLKIQPAKLEDSAVYLCASSLVFRVYEQFFGPGTRLTVL.

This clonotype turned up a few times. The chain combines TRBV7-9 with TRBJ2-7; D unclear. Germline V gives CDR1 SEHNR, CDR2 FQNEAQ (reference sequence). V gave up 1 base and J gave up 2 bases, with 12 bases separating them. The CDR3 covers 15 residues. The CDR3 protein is CASSLVRAGAYEQYF. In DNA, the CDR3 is TGTGCCAGCAGCTTAGTTAGGGCAGGAGCCTACGAGCAGTACTTC. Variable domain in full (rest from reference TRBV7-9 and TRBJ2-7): DTGVSQNPRHKITKRGQNVTFRCDPISEHNRLYWYRQTLGQGPEFLTYFQNEAQLEKSRLLSDRFSAERPKGSFSTLEIQRTEQGDSAMYLCASSLVRAGAYEQYFGPGTRLTVT.

In nucleotides, the CDR3 is TGTGCCAGCAGCATAGCGGCTACAGATACGCAGTATTTT. Translation: CASSIAATDTQYF. The chain uses TRBV12-3 or TRBV12-4 and TRBJ2-3; perhaps TRBD2 as D (6 bases). This CDR3 is 13 amino acids long. V dropped 6 bases and J dropped 3 bases, with 10 bases sitting between them.

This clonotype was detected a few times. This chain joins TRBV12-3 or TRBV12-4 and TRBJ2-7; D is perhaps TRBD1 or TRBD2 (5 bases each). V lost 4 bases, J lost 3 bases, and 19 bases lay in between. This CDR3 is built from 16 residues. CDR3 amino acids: CASSSGIGGTNYEQYF. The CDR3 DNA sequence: TGTGCCAGCAGTTCCGGGATCGGTGGGACCAACTACGAGCAGTACTTC.

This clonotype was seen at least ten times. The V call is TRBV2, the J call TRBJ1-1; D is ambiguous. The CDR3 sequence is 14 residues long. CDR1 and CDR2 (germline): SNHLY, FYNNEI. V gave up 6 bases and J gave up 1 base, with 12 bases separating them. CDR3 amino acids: CASRTSGENTEAFF. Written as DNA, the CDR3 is TGTGCCAGCAGAACATCGGGCGAGAACACTGAAGCTTTCTTT.

CDR3 in amino acids: CASSPRSQGETREAFF. The DNA for the CDR3 is TGCGCCAGCAGCCCTCGTTCCCAGGGAGAGACTCGTGAAGCTTTCTTT. The chain carries TRBV4-1 and TRBJ1-1, with a possible D match to TRBD1 (5 bases). The ends were cut back, 4 bases at V and 7 bases at J, with 22 bases in the middle. Germline V CDR1 and CDR2: MGHRA, YSYEKL. CDR3 length equals 16 residues.

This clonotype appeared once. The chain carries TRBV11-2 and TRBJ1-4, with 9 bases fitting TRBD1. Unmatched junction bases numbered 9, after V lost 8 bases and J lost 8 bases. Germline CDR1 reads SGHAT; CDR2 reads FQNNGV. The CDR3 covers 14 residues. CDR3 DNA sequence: TGTGCCAGCGGACCGGGACAGGGCCCGGAAAAACTGTTTTTT. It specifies CASGPGQGPEKLFF. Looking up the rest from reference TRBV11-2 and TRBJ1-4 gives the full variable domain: EAGVAQSPRYKIIEKRQSVAFWCNPISGHATLYWYQQILGQGPKLLIQFQNNGVVDDSQLPKDRFSAERLKGVDSTLKIQPAKLEDSAVYLCASGPGQGPEKLFFGSGTQLSVL.

CDR3 protein: CAISGTGLINTQYF. In nucleotides, the CDR3 is TGTGCCATCAGTGGGACGGGACTAATCAATACGCAGTATTTT. The rearrangement links TRBV10-3 to TRBJ2-3; 7 nucleotides align to TRBD2. Germline CDR1 reads ENHRY; CDR2 reads SYGVKD. V shed 4 bases, J shed 7 bases, and the junction held 8 bases outside the gene matches. The CDR3 has 14 amino acids.

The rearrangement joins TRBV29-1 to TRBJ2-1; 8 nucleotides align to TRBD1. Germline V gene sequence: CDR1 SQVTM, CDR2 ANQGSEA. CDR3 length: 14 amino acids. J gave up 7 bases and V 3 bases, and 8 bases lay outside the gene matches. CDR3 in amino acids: CSVEMRDRGNEQFF. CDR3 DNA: TGCAGCGTTGAGATGCGTGACAGGGGTAATGAGCAGTTCTTC.

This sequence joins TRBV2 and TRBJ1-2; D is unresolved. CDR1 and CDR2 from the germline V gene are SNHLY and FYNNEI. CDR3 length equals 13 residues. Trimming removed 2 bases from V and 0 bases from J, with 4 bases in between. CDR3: CASSESPNYGYTF. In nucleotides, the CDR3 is TGTGCCAGCAGTGAATCGCCTAACTATGGCTACACCTTC.

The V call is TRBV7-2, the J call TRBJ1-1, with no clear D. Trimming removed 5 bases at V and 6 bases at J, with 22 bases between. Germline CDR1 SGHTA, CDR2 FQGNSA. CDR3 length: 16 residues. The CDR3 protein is CASSVRSPASWSEAFF. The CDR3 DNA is TGTGCCAGCAGCGTACGGTCACCCGCTAGCTGGTCTGAAGCTTTCTTT.

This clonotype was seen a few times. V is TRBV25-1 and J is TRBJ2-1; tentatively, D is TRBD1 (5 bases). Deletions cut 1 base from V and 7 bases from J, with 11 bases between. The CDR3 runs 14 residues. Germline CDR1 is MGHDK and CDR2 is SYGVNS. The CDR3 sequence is CASSELGHTNEQFF. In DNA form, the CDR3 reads TGTGCCAGCAGTGAATTGGGGCATACAAATGAGCAGTTCTTC.

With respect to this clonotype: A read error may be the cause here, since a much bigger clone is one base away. In DNA, the CDR3 is TGTGCCAGCAGCGGGGGATACGACGAGCAGTACTTC. Its translation: CASSGGYDEQYF. The gene calls are TRBV6-6 and TRBJ2-5; D is possibly TRBD2 (6 bases). The J call could be wrong; TRBJ2-7 is a better fit for the DNA end. Germline assignment: CDR1 MNHNY and CDR2 SVGAGI (reference sequence). This CDR3 region has 12 residues.

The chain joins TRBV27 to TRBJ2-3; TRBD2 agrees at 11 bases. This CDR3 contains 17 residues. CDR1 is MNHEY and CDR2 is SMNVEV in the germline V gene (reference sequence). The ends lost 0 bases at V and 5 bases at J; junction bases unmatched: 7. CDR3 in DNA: TGTGCCAGCAGTTTATCTAGTAGCGGGGGGGCGAAAGATACGCAGTATTTT. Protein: CASSLSSSGGAKDTQYF.

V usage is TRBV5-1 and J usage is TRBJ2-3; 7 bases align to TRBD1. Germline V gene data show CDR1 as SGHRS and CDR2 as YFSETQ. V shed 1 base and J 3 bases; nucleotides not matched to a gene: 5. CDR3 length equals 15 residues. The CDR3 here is CASSLYNRGTDTQYF. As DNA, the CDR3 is TGCGCCAGCAGCTTGTATAACAGGGGAACAGATACGCAGTATTTT.

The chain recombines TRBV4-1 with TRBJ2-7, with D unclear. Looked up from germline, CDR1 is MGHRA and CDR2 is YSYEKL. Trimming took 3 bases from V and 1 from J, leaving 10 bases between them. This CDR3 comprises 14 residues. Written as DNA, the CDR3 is TGCGCCAGCAGCCAGTTGACGGAGTCCTACGAGCAGTACTTC. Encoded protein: CASSQLTESYEQYF.

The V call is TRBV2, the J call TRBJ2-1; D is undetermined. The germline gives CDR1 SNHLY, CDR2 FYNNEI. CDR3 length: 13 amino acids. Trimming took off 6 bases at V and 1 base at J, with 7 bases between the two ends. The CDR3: CASRARSYNEQFF. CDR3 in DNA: TGTGCCAGCAGAGCCAGATCCTACAATGAGCAGTTCTTC.

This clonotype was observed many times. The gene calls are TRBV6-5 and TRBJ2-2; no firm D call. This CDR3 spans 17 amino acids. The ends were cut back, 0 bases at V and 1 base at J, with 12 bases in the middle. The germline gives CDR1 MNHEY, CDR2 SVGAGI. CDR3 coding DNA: TGTGCCAGCAGTTACTCGAGGCTGCCCTTGAACACCGGGGAGCTGTTTTTT. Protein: CASSYSRLPLNTGELFF.

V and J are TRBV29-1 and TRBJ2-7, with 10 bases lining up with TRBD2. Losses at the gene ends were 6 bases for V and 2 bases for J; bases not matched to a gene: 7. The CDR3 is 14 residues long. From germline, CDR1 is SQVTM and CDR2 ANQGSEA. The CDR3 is CSVQTGTSAYEQYF. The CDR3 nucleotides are TGCAGCGTCCAAACCGGGACTAGCGCCTACGAGCAGTACTTC.

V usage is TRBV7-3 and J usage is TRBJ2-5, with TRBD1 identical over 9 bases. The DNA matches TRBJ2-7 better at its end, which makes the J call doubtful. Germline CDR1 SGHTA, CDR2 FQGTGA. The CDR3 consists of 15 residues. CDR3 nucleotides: TGTGCCAGCAGCTCTTGGGGGGACAGGGACGACGAGCAGTACTTC. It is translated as CASSSWGDRDDEQYF.

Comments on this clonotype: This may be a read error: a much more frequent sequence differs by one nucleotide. Here the CDR3 DNA reads TGTGCCAGCAGTGACGGGGTAGCGGGAGATACGCAGTATTTT. Translation: CASSDGVAGDTQYF. The chain recombines TRBV6-2 or TRBV6-3 with TRBJ2-3; 7 bases are a match to TRBD2. Germline V gene lookup returns CDR1 MNHEY and CDR2 SVGEGT. This CDR3 has 14 residues. With V trimmed by 5 bases and J by 5 bases, 7 bases remained unmatched.

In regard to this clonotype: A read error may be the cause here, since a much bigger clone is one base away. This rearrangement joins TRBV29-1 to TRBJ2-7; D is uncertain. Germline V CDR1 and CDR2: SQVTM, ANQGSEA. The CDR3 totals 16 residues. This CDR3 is CSVVPGGAPHSYERYF. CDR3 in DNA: TGCAGCGTTGTCCCCGGCGGAGCCCCCCACTCCTACGAGCGGTACTTC.